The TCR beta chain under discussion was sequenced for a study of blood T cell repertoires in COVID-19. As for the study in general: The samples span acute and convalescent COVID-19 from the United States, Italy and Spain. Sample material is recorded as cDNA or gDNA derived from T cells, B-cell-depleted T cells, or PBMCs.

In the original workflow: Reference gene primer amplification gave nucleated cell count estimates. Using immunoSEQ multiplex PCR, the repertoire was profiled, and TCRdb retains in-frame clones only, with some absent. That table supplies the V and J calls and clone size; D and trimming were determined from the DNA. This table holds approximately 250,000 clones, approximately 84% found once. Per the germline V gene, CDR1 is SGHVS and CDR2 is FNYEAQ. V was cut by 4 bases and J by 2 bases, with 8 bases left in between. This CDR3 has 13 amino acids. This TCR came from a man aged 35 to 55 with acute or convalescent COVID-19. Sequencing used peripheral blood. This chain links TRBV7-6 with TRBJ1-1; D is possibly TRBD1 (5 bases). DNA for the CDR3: TGTGCCAGCAGCTCCGACAGCAACACTGAAGCTTTCTTT. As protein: CASSSDSNTEAFF.